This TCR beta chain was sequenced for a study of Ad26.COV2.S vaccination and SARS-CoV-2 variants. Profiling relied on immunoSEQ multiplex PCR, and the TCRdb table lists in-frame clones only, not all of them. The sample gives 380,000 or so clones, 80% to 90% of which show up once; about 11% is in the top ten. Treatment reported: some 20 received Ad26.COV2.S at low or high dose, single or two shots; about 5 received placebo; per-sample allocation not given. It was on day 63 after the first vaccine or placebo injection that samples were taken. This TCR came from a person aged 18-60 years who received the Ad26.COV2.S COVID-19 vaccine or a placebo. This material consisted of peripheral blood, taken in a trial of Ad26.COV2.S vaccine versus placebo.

The CDR3 nucleotides read TGTGCCAGCAGACGTGGGGCGCGTGGCTATGGCTACACCTTC. Protein product: CASRRGARGYGYTF. The V and J genes are TRBV28 and TRBJ1-2; D might be TRBD1 (5 bases). Trimming shortened V by 6 bases and J by 4 bases, and 15 bases separated the two germline ends. Germline CDR1 and CDR2: MDHEN and SYDVKM. This CDR3 has 14 amino acids.